A single sample gave rise to the 2 T cell receptor beta chains below, sequenced in a study of blood T cells in healthy people across ages. A second PCR, run for about 7 to 11 cycles, used a sample-barcoded 5' primer plus a J-beta primer mix. TCRdb redid the calling of the 5' RACE reads with MiXCR, one entry per CDR3 protein. Of 650,000 to 800,000 distinct CDR3 sequences in the sample, under 55% are singletons; the top ten hold roughly 18%. Sequences were obtained from blood. These receptors were collected from a man in his sixties in good health.

The chain carries TRBV7-2 and TRBJ2-5; TRBD1 matches 9 bases. The J call may be in error: the DNA end matches TRBJ2-7 better. Per germline, CDR1 SGHTA and CDR2 FQGNSA. The CDR3 consists of 15 residues. DNA for the CDR3: TGTGCCAGCAGCTTTAGCACAGGGGGCATCAACGAGCAGTACTTC. Translating gives CASSFSTGGINEQYF.

The chain's CDR3 is CASSRDRADNSPLHF. The CDR3 DNA is TGTGCCAGCAGCCGGGACAGGGCCGATAATTCACCCCTCCACTTT. The chain uses TRBV6-2 or TRBV6-3 and TRBJ1-6; 9 bases line up with TRBD1. This CDR3 is built from 15 residues. The V segment lost 6 bases and the J segment 5 bases; nucleotides outside the gene matches: 5. The germline CDR1 and CDR2 sequences are MNHEY and SVGEGT.